This T cell receptor beta chain was retrieved from a study of CD8 T cells in ankylosing spondylitis. The CDR3 is 12 amino acids. CDR1 is GTSNPN, CDR2 SVGIG, per germline (reference sequence). The V end lost 2 bases, the J end lost 4 bases, and 9 bases lay between the germline ends. 5'-RACE, quantitative and with molecular barcodes, yielded the TCR beta libraries. A single record per CDR3 protein comes from TCRdb applying MiXCR to the 5' RACE reads. The table has 30,000 to 45,000 distinct CDR3 sequences, more than 9.5% seen once. This clonotype was detected only a few times. Sequencing was done on a sample of synovial fluid, either unsorted or a sorted T cell fraction (not recorded which). The rearrangement uses TRBV30 and TRBJ2-7; D perhaps matches TRBD2 (5 bases). The source is a male donor with ankylosing spondylitis. CDR3 protein: CAWSLANYEQYF. CDR3 nucleotide sequence: TGTGCCTGGAGTCTAGCAAATTACGAGCAGTACTTC.